This record looks at one T cell receptor beta chain sequence and its context. The antigen is unknown. The V end was cut by 6 bases, the J end by 9 bases, with 17 bases between. Germline-derived CDR1 and CDR2 are MGHRA and YSYEKL. CDR3 length equals 13 residues. This sample is drawn from a study of Graves' ophthalmopathy and Graves' hyperthyroidism. Notes on the study in general: The model predicted ophthalmopathy progression with roughly 70% sensitivity and around 72% specificity. Blood also contained most of the expanded thyroid clonotypes above 0.001 frequency.

The authors amplified TCR beta CDR3 regions from RNA transcripts. RT-PCR was first run with HTBI primers, then multiplex PCR in a second round. TCRdb used MiXCR to reprocess the multiplex PCR reads, holding one entry per CDR3 protein. Among 200,000 to 250,000 distinct CDR3 sequences listed, 40% to 50% were seen once. The sequenced sample was peripheral blood. This rearrangement joins TRBV4-1 to TRBJ1-1; D perhaps matches TRBD1 (5 bases). The sequence came from an adult man with Graves' ophthalmopathy. The CDR3 sequence: CASSRSSQGKAFF. The CDR3, as DNA: TGCGCCAGCAGTCGCAGCAGTCAGGGTAAAGCTTTCTTT.